This TCR beta chain was captured by sequencing in a study of blood T cell repertoires in COVID-19. Study-wide background: Acute and convalescent COVID-19 samples came from the United States, Italy and Spain.

Profiling relied on immunoSEQ multiplex PCR, and the TCRdb table lists in-frame clones only, not all of them. The table records 300,000 to 400,000 clones, about 88% of them present only once. Per germline, CDR1 GTSNPN and CDR2 SVGIG (reference sequence). The CDR3 length is 19 residues. V trimming: 3 bases; J trimming: 0 bases; junction bases outside the gene matches: 16. Grouping used clinical history reported by participants in a survey and questionnaire. Two negative PCRs, clearance, or symptom resolution were required of recovered Cohort 3 donors. This sequence joins TRBV30 and TRBJ2-4; TRBD2 matches at 8 bases. Material for sequencing was PBMCs or T cells enriched from blood (not recorded which). The sequence was collected from a woman between 25 and 40 years old who had recovered from COVID-19. The CDR3 sequence is CAWSTGGERKGLAKNIQYF. The CDR3 region has the DNA TGTGCCTGGAGCACGGGAGGGGAGAGAAAAGGGCTAGCCAAAAACATTCAGTACTTC. Combining the CDR3 with reference TRBV30 and TRBJ2-4 gives the whole variable domain SQTIHQWPATLVQPVGSPLSLECTVEGTSNPNLYWYRQAAGRGLQLLFYSVGIGQISSEVPQNLSASRPQDRQFILSSKKLLLSDSGFYLCAWSTGGERKGLAKNIQYFGAGTRLSVL.